This T cell receptor beta chain emerged from a study of blood T cell repertoires in COVID-19. Study summary: From T cells, B-cell-depleted T cells, or PBMCs came the material, which was cDNA or gDNA.

From germline, CDR1 is LNHDA and CDR2 SQIVND (reference sequence). The length of the CDR3 is 13 residues. V gave up 6 bases and J gave up 0 bases; unmatched junction bases: 1. TCRdb's table, derived via immunoSEQ multiplex PCR, lists solely in-frame clones and lacks some. The table shows 150,000 to 200,000 clones, with approximately 90% occurring only once. V usage is TRBV19 and J usage is TRBJ1-1; 7 positions agree with TRBD1. This clonotype originated in a man between 18 and 29 years old who had recovered from COVID-19. The sample consisted of peripheral blood. The CDR3 loop is CASRGQLNTEAFF. The CDR3, as DNA: TGTGCCAGTAGGGGACAGTTGAACACTGAAGCTTTCTTT.